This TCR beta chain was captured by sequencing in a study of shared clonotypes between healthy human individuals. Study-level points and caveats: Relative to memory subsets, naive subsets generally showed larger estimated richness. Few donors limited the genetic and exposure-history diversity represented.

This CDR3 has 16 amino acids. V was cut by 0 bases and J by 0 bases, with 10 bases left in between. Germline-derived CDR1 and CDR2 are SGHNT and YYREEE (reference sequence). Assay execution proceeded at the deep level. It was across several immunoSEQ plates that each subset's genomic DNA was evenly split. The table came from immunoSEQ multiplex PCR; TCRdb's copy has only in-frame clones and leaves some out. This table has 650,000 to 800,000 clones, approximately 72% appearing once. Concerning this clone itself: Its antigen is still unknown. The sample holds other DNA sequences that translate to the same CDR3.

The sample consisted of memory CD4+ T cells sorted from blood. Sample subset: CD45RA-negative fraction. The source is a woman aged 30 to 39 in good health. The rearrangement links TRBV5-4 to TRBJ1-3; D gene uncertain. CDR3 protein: CASSLGGRSSGNTIYF. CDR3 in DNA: TGTGCCAGCAGCTTGGGAGGCAGGAGCTCTGGAAACACCATATATTTT.